This record looks at one TCR beta chain sequence and its context. Many counts were recorded for this clonotype. Its antigen is currently not known. No much larger clonotype is one base removed from it; base qualities were not supplied. The data are from a study of T-cell reconstitution after alpha-beta-depleted transplantation in children (dated by TCRdb to about 2016). About the study as a whole: Using TCR repertoire profiling, the study quantitatively followed how T-cell immune reconstitution unfolded in children after TCRalphabeta/CD19-depleted allogeneic hematopoietic cell transplantation. What the study reported, not specific to this receptor: In some patients, high TCRbeta diversity at day 60 was attributed to recipient T cells and intrathymic progenitors that had survived conditioning. About two months after transplant, the apparently early recovery of alphabetaT-cell counts reportedly depended on just several hundred clones that had expanded rapidly and came from non-depleted graft cells. The frequencies of hyperexpanded clones fell over the following months, and after one year, T-cell counts and TCRbeta diversity were mostly attributed to newly produced T cells.

Library method: PCR. The instrument was an Illumina HiSeq 2500. To normalize quantification of the TCRbeta repertoire, the TCR libraries were built with molecular barcoding that relied on unique molecular identifiers. The public sequencing data were trimmed at Q25 with fastp and processed into clonotypes with MiXCR by TCRdb, which kept only in-frame beta chains. For every CDR3 protein sequence, its rows merge into one entry that carries the most common genes and DNA. The sample table shows more than 85,000 distinct CDR3 sequences, and around 7% are seen once. The top ten clonotypes cover about a sixth of the sample. There are 19 amino acids in the CDR3, from cysteine to phenylalanine inclusive. Only CDR3 DNA is held: 57 bases, read in frame from base 1. V sheds 3 bases and J sheds 4 bases, leaving 27 bases between their ends. The germline V gene provides CDR1 LGHNA and CDR2 YNFKEQ. The sample's treatment or condition label, in plain terms: allogeneic hematopoietic cell transplantation with graft depleted of TCRalphabeta T cells and CD19 B cells. The transplant recipients were children given TCRalphabeta/CD19-depleted allogeneic hematopoietic cell grafts.

In this chain, TRBV4-2 is recombined with TRBJ2-5; tentative D gene TRBD1, with 7 bases matching. This TCR was sampled from a boy between 2 and 10 years old with acute lymphoblastic leukemia, due to receive a stem cell transplant. The source was PBMCs, collected before TCRalphabeta/CD19-depleted stem cell transplant. The nucleotide sequence is given as TGTGCCAGCAGCCAGGGCCATGGGCCAACCCACAGGGGAGGAGAGACCCAGTACTTC. The translation is CASSQGHGPTHRGGETQYF.